The 3 T cell receptor beta chains listed next were all sequenced from one sample in a study of metastatic and nonmetastatic thyroid tumors. Every patient underwent thyroid surgery untreated. TCRdb re-clonotyped the PCR reads via MiXCR. This repertoire shows more than 7,000 clones, roughly 24% found once; its top ten account for roughly 6.1%. Source material: adjacent normal tissue. These receptors were taken from a female donor with papillary thyroid cancer or a benign thyroid nodule (not recorded which). Some clones in this sample may be carry-over from other donors' samples.

A few counts support this clone. The V gene is TRBV2, the J gene TRBJ1-1; D gene ambiguous. Germline V gene data show CDR1 as SNHLY and CDR2 as FYNNEI. The CDR3 has 13 amino acids. Deletions cut 8 bases from V and 1 base from J, with 11 bases between. The CDR3, as DNA: TGTGCCAGCGGGCCGACGGGGAACACTGAAGCTTTCTTT. Its protein is CASGPTGNTEAFF.

This chain joins TRBV6-1 and TRBJ1-5; possibly TRBD1 for D (6 bases). The CDR3 runs to 15 residues. Trimming stripped 5 bases from V and 6 bases from J, with 17 bases between. Germline loops: CDR1 MNHNS, CDR2 SASEGT. CDR3 sequence reads: CASSTSPTGAQPQHF. DNA of the CDR3: TGTGCCAGCAGTACGTCCCCGACAGGCGCTCAGCCCCAGCATTTT.

The sample holds many counts of this clone. The chain has TRBV25-1 and TRBJ1-2; tentative D call: TRBD1 (5 bases). Germline values: CDR1 MGHDK, CDR2 SYGVNS. V lost 2 bases and J 8 bases, leaving 6 bases between the germline ends. The CDR3 loop spans 11 amino acids. This CDR3 reads CASSEGGGYTF. The CDR3 DNA reads as TGTGCCAGCAGTGAAGGGGGGGGCTACACCTTC.